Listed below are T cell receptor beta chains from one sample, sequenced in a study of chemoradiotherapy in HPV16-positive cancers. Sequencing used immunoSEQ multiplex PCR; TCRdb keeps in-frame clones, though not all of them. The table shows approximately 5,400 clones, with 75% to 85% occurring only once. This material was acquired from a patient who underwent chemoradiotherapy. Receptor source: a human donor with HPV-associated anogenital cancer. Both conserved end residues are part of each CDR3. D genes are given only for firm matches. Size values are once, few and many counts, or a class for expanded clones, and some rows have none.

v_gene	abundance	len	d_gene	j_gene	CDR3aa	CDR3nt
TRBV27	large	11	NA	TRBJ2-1	CASISNNEQFF	TGTGCCAGCATCAGTAACAATGAGCAGTTCTTC
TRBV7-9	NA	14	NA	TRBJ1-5	CASSLAGAHQPQHF	TGTGCCAGCAGCTTAGCAGGGGCTCATCAGCCCCAGCATTTT
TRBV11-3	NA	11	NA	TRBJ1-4	CASSFAEKLFF	TGTGCCAGCAGCTTCGCAGAAAAACTGTTTTTT
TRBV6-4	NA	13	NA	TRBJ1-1	CASSEMENTEAFF	TGTGCCAGCAGTGAGATGGAGAACACTGAAGCTTTCTTT
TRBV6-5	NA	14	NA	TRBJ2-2	CASGRGTNTGELFF	TGTGCCAGCGGTCGCGGCACGAACACCGGGGAGCTGTTTTTT
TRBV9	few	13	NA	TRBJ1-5	CASSVEGKGPQHF	TGTGCCAGCAGCGTAGAGGGGAAGGGGCCCCAGCATTTT
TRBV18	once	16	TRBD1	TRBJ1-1	CASSPPDRGLNTEAFF	TGTGCCAGCTCACCACCGGACAGGGGCTTGAACACTGAAGCTTTCTTT
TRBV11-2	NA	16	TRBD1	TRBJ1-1	CASTPDRFYPDTEAFF	TGTGCCAGCACCCCGGACAGGTTTTATCCTGACACTGAAGCTTTCTTT
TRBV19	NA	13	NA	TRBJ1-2	CASSSTLNYGYTF	TGTGCCAGTAGTAGCACACTGAACTATGGCTACACCTTC
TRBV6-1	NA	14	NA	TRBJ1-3	CASSDSDSGNTIYF	TGTGCCAGCAGTGACAGCGACTCTGGAAACACCATATATTTT
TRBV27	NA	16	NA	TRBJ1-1	CASSSYRVIQTIGAFF	TGTGCCAGCAGTTCCTACAGGGTAATACAAACAATCGGAGCTTTCTTT
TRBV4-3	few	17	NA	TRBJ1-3	CASSHGLGGASGNTIYF	TGCGCCAGCAGCCATGGGTTGGGCGGGGCCTCTGGAAACACCATATATTTT
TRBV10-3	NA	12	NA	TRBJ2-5	CAIGRGTETQYF	TGTGCCATTGGCAGGGGAACGGAGACCCAGTACTTC
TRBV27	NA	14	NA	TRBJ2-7	CASSLGALSYEQYF	TGTGCCAGCAGTTTGGGGGCGCTTTCCTACGAGCAGTACTTC
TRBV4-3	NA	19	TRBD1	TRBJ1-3	CASSHRDSNYPLSGNTIYF	TGCGCCAGCAGCCACCGGGACAGTAACTACCCGCTCTCTGGAAACACCATATATTTT
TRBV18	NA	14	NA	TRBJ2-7	CASVNGVEDYEQYF	TGTGCCAGCGTCAATGGGGTTGAAGACTACGAGCAGTACTTC
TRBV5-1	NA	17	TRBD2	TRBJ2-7	CASSLRGTSSRADEQYF	TGCGCCAGCAGCTTGAGAGGGACTAGCTCGAGGGCTGACGAGCAGTACTTC
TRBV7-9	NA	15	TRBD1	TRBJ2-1	CASSLPATGENEQFF	TGTGCCAGCAGCTTACCGGCGACAGGGGAGAATGAGCAGTTCTTC
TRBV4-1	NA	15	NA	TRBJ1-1	CASSQEGRGNTEAFF	TGCGCCAGCAGCCAAGAAGGCAGGGGGAACACTGAAGCTTTCTTT
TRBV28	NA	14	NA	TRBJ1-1	CASSAPSLPTEAFF	TGTGCCAGCAGTGCCCCTTCCCTTCCCACTGAAGCTTTCTTT
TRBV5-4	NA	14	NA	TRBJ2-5	CASSLDRRQETQYF	TGTGCCAGCAGCTTGGACCGCCGGCAAGAGACCCAGTACTTC
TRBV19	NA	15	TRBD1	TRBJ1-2	CASSIVSGGRNGYTF	TGTGCCAGTAGTATAGTATCAGGGGGAAGAAACGGCTACACCTTC
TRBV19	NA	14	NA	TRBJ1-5	CASSIWGSNQPQHF	TGTGCCAGTAGTATCTGGGGCAGCAATCAGCCCCAGCATTTT
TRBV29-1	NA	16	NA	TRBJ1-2	CSVEIQGGRENYGYTF	TGCAGCGTTGAGATCCAGGGTGGGAGGGAGAACTATGGCTACACCTTC
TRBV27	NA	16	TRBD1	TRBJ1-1	CASSPPGQGLNTEAFF	TGTGCCAGCAGTCCACCGGGACAGGGCCTGAACACTGAAGCTTTCTTT
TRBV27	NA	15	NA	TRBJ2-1	CASSLIGAYYNEQFF	TGTGCCAGCAGTTTGATAGGGGCTTACTACAATGAGCAGTTCTTC
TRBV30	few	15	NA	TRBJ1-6	CARSEGTDSNSPLHF	TGTGCCCGTTCGGAAGGGACGGATTCGAATTCACCCCTCCACTTT
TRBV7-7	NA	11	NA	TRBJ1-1	CASSLETLAFF	TGTGCTAGCAGCTTAGAGACTTTGGCTTTCTTT
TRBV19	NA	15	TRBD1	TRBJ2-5	CASSTQRGPGETQYF	TGTGCCAGTAGTACACAAAGGGGGCCGGGAGAGACCCAGTACTTC
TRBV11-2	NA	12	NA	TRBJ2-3	CASSLGGQTQYF	TGTGCCAGCAGCTTGGGGGGACAGACGCAGTATTTT